These 32 T cell receptor beta chains share one sample of origin, sequenced in a study of radiotherapy plus CTLA-4 blockade in lung cancer. The table came from immunoSEQ multiplex PCR; TCRdb's copy has only in-frame clones and leaves some out. Among some 77,000 clones listed, 75% to 90% were seen once. The source was peripheral blood, collected from a patient treated with radiotherapy plus ipilimumab. Source of these receptors: a human donor with non-small cell lung cancer who had a partial response to radiotherapy plus ipilimumab.

The chain recombines TRBV6-1 with TRBJ1-1, with D possibly TRBD1 on 5 matching bases. V lost 8 bases, J lost 5 bases, and 15 bases lay in between. The CDR3 runs to 13 residues. CDR1 and CDR2 from the germline V gene are MNHNS and SASEGT. In DNA form, the CDR3 reads TGTGCCAGCTGCGCGGGGCTGGAGACTGAAGCTTTCTTT. Translating it yields CASCAGLETEAFF.

This clone turned up a few times. The rearrangement links TRBV19 to TRBJ1-2; no firm D call. Germline CDR1 and CDR2: LNHDA and SQIVND (reference sequence). With 1 base removed from V and 8 bases from J, the gap between germline ends came to 17 bases. This CDR3 contains 15 residues. The CDR3 sequence is CASSIASGGIRGYTF. In DNA, the CDR3 is TGTGCCAGTAGTATAGCATCAGGAGGTATTCGGGGCTACACCTTC.

This rearrangement joins TRBV5-1 to TRBJ1-2, with 7 bases that match TRBD1. This CDR3 comprises 14 residues. V was clipped by 2 bases and J by 5 bases; unmatched bases: 6. CDR1 SGHRS and CDR2 YFSETQ come from the germline V gene. The CDR3 loop reads CASSFLKGAYGYTF. The DNA for the CDR3 is TGCGCCAGCAGCTTTTTAAAGGGGGCTTATGGCTACACCTTC.

This chain uses TRBV30 with TRBJ1-1; 7 bases are shared with TRBD1. Per the germline V gene, CDR1 is GTSNPN and CDR2 is SVGIG (reference sequence). V gave up 3 bases and J gave up 2 bases; unmatched junction bases: 6. This CDR3 spans 14 amino acids. The CDR3 nucleotides read TGTGCCTGGAGGCAGACAGGGAGTAACACTGAAGCTTTCTTT. Translation: CAWRQTGSNTEAFF.

In regard to this clone: This likely comes from a read error, as the CDR3 has no conserved phenylalanine or tryptophan at its end. In DNA form, the CDR3 reads TGTGCCAGCAGTTCCTCCGTCGGACAGGTTAACTATGGCTACACCCTC. Translating gives CASSSSVGQVNYGYTL. J is TRBJ1-2 and V is TRBV28, with 7 nucleotides matching TRBD1. The V gene end was trimmed by 4 bases and the J gene end by 1 base; junction bases not matched to a gene: 9. CDR3 length: 16 amino acids. CDR1 and CDR2 (germline): MDHEN, SYDVKM.

The chain has TRBV4-3 and TRBJ2-5, with 7 bases identical to TRBD1. The V and J ends lost 3 bases and 2 bases, in that order; junction bases with no gene match: 3. This CDR3 is built from 14 residues. CDR1 LGHNA and CDR2 YSLEER come from the germline V gene. The CDR3 here is CASSQPGQQETQYF. As DNA, the CDR3 is TGCGCCAGCAGCCAGCCGGGACAGCAAGAGACCCAGTACTTC.

CDR3 DNA sequence: TGTGCCAGTAGTCCGGGGTACGGAAACACCATATATTTT. This codes for CASSPGYGNTIYF. The chain uses TRBV19 and TRBJ1-3; no reliable D call. The V and J ends lost 5 bases and 4 bases respectively, with 9 bases between them. CDR1 and CDR2 from the germline V gene are LNHDA and SQIVND (reference sequence). The CDR3 totals 13 residues.

This chain uses TRBV27 with TRBJ2-1; 11 bases map to TRBD1. Germline V lookup: CDR1 MNHEY, CDR2 SMNVEV (reference sequence). V shed 6 bases and J 6 bases; nucleotides not matched to a gene: 7. This CDR3 is 15 amino acids long. The CDR3 protein is CASSKGQGAFNEQFF. The CDR3 bases are TGTGCCAGCAGCAAAGGACAGGGGGCATTCAATGAGCAGTTCTTC.

The chain uses TRBV5-6 and TRBJ2-3; D might be TRBD1 (5 bases). Per the germline V gene, CDR1 is SGHDT and CDR2 is YYEEEE. Trimming pared 4 bases from V and 5 bases from J, leaving 17 bases between. This CDR3 contains 15 residues. CDR3 protein: CASSLGQGYRDTQYF. The CDR3 region has the DNA TGTGCCAGCAGCCTGGGGCAGGGATATAGAGATACGCAGTATTTT.

The chain couples TRBV19 to TRBJ1-2, with TRBD1 matching over 7 bases. The CDR3 sequence is 12 residues long. V lost 10 bases and J lost 2; bases outside the gene matches: 4. Germline V gives CDR1 LNHDA, CDR2 SQIVND (reference sequence). CDR3 DNA: TGTGCCACCAGGACAGGCAACTATGGCTACACCTTC. Residues: CATRTGNYGYTF.

V gene TRBV28 combines with J gene TRBJ1-1, with 7 bases that match TRBD1. V was clipped by 3 bases and J by 0 bases; unmatched bases: 4. CDR1 is MDHEN, CDR2 SYDVKM, per germline. This CDR3 is 15 amino acids long. CDR3: CASSFDRDVNTEAFF. CDR3 sequence (DNA): TGTGCCAGCAGTTTTGACAGGGACGTGAACACTGAAGCTTTCTTT.

This clone was recorded a few times. V gene TRBV5-4 combines with J gene TRBJ1-2; D is unresolved. V lost 2 bases to trimming and J lost 14 bases, with 16 bases between them. Germline V gene lookup returns CDR1 SGHNT and CDR2 YYREEE (reference sequence). This CDR3 contains 12 residues. Here the CDR3 DNA reads TGTGCCAGCAGCTTACAAGCGGGATTAAGGACCTTC. It encodes CASSLQAGLRTF.

This clone was recorded a few times. The V and J genes are TRBV6-1 and TRBJ1-2, with 8 positions matching TRBD1. This CDR3 region has 14 residues. Germline V gives CDR1 MNHNS, CDR2 SASEGT. V shed 6 bases, J shed 3 bases, and the junction held 6 bases outside the gene matches. The CDR3: CASRRQGWDYGYTF. The CDR3 DNA follows: TGTGCCAGCAGAAGACAGGGGTGGGACTATGGCTACACCTTC.

V and J are TRBV6-6 and TRBJ2-7; the match to TRBD1 covers 10 bases. V lost 6 bases and J lost 3; bases outside the gene matches: 5. Looked up from germline, CDR1 is MNHNY and CDR2 is SVGAGI (reference sequence). This CDR3 region has 14 residues. Here the CDR3 reads CASRNGQGVYEQYF. CDR3 nucleotides: TGTGCCAGCAGGAACGGACAGGGGGTCTACGAGCAGTACTTC.

The rearrangement joins TRBV28 to TRBJ2-4; 11 nucleotides align to TRBD1. Germline V gives CDR1 MDHEN, CDR2 SYDVKM. V was clipped by 6 bases and J by 3 bases; unmatched bases: 4. The CDR3 loop spans 15 amino acids. The DNA for the CDR3 is TGTGCCAGCAGGATGGGACAGGGGGGCAAAAACATTCAGTACTTC. Its protein is CASRMGQGGKNIQYF.

The gene calls are TRBV25-1 and TRBJ2-1; D is perhaps TRBD2 (6 bases). This CDR3 is built from 11 residues. V was shortened by 4 bases and J by 15 bases, with 13 bases between the two germline ends. Looked up from germline, CDR1 is MGHDK and CDR2 is SYGVNS. This CDR3 is CASSAGRWRFF. DNA of the CDR3: TGTGCCAGCAGTGCCGGGAGATGGAGGTTCTTC.

The rearrangement links TRBV19 to TRBJ2-3, with 7 positions matching TRBD2. The ends lost 5 bases at V and 0 bases at J; junction bases unmatched: 5. The CDR3 has 15 residues. Germline loops: CDR1 LNHDA, CDR2 SQIVND (reference sequence). The CDR3 nucleotides are TGTGCCAGTAGTCCCACAGCGGGGAGCACAGATACGCAGTATTTT. Protein: CASSPTAGSTDTQYF.

This sequence joins TRBV18 and TRBJ1-4; D gene ambiguous. The CDR3 runs to 15 residues. The germline V and J ends were trimmed by 2 bases and 8 bases, with 15 bases remaining between them. CDR1 is KGHSH and CDR2 is LQKENI in the germline V gene. The CDR3 DNA sequence: TGTGCCAGCTCACCAGTCCGAGACGGGGTCGAAAAACTGTTTTTT. Encoded protein: CASSPVRDGVEKLFF.

The chain combines TRBV2 with TRBJ1-5; 10 nucleotides agree with TRBD1. Germline assignment: CDR1 SNHLY and CDR2 FYNNEI. Trimming cost V 9 bases and J 2 bases; bases outside gene matches: 7. The CDR3 has 15 amino acids. The CDR3 is CASRSDRGGNQPQHF. The CDR3 coding sequence is TGTGCCAGTCGCTCGGACAGGGGGGGCAATCAGCCCCAGCATTTT.

This clone was recorded only once. The V gene is TRBV21-1, the J gene TRBJ2-6; the D segment call TRBD2 is taken from the table without a DNA check. TRBV21-1 represents a pseudogene. The CDR3 consists of 17 residues. The CDR3 bases are TGTGCCAGCAGCAAAGAGGGAGGAGACTCTGGGGCCAACGTCCTGACTTTC. Translation: CASSKEGGDSGANVLTF.

The rearrangement uses TRBV27 and TRBJ2-2, with TRBD1 identical over 7 bases. V shed 5 bases, J shed 0 bases, and the junction held 12 bases outside the gene matches. The CDR3 loop spans 18 amino acids. The germline V gene encodes CDR1 MNHEY and CDR2 SMNVEV (reference sequence). CDR3 residues: CASSLRDSLRANTGELFF. The CDR3 coding sequence is TGTGCCAGCAGTCTAAGGGACAGCTTGAGAGCGAACACCGGGGAGCTGTTTTTT.

The table lists this clone with a count of one. The chain has TRBV6-5 and TRBJ2-1, with a tentative D call TRBD1 (5 bases). The V gene's germline CDR1 is MNHEY and CDR2 SVGAGI. V was trimmed by 2 bases and J by 6 bases, leaving 8 bases between them. The CDR3 is 13 residues long. The CDR3, as DNA: TGTGCCAGCAGTTACGGAAGGGGCAATGAGCAGTTCTTC. Its translation is CASSYGRGNEQFF.

This chain connects TRBV30 to TRBJ1-5; 7 bases agree with TRBD1. Losses at the gene ends were 5 bases for V and 6 bases for J; bases not matched to a gene: 7. CDR3 length equals 13 residues. Germline CDR1 GTSNPN, CDR2 SVGIG (reference sequence). Written as DNA, the CDR3 is TGTGCCTGGGGACAGGATTTGGGTCAGCCCCAGCATTTT. It yields the protein CAWGQDLGQPQHF.

The rearrangement joins TRBV5-5 to TRBJ2-3; 8 bases map to TRBD1. This CDR3 comprises 15 residues. Per germline, CDR1 SGHKS and CDR2 YYEKEE (reference sequence). Trimming at V came to 4 bases and at J to 5 bases, leaving 9 bases not matched to a gene. CDR3 nucleotides: TGTGCCAGCAGCCCGGGCGGACAGGGAGGAGATACGCAGTATTTT. It codes for CASSPGGQGGDTQYF.

This rearrangement joins TRBV5-1 to TRBJ1-2, with 8 nucleotides matching TRBD1. Trimming at V came to 4 bases and at J to 7 bases, leaving 12 bases not matched to a gene. The V gene's germline CDR1 is SGHRS and CDR2 YFSETQ. This CDR3 has 15 residues. The DNA of the CDR3 is TGCGCCAGCAGCATAGAGAACAGGGGGGTAGGTGGCTACACCTTC. It specifies CASSIENRGVGGYTF. Full variable domain (missing parts from reference TRBV5-1 and TRBJ1-2): KAGVTQTPRYLIKTRGQQVTLSCSPISGHRSVSWYQQTPGQGLQFLFEYFSETQRNKGNFPGRFSGRQFSNSRSEMNVSTLELGDSALYLCASSIENRGVGGYTFGSGTRLTVV.

V is TRBV5-4 and J is TRBJ1-1; D ambiguous. The V gene lost 0 bases and the J gene lost 3 bases, with 6 bases spanning the gap. The V gene's germline CDR1 is SGHNT and CDR2 YYREEE (reference sequence). CDR3 length: 13 amino acids. The CDR3 reads CASSLVRDTEAFF. DNA for the CDR3: TGTGCCAGCAGCTTGGTCCGGGACACTGAAGCTTTCTTT. Looking up the rest from reference TRBV5-4 and TRBJ1-1 gives the full variable domain: ETGVTQSPTHLIKTRGQQVTLRCSSQSGHNTVSWYQQALGQGPQFIFQYYREEENGRGNFPPRFSGLQFPNYSSELNVNALELDDSALYLCASSLVRDTEAFFGQGTRLTVV.

The V and J genes are TRBV19 and TRBJ2-5; 10 bases align to TRBD2. Germline lookup yields CDR1 LNHDA and CDR2 SQIVND (reference sequence). This CDR3 is 15 amino acids long. With 8 bases clipped from V and 11 bases from J, the junction kept 17 bases outside the gene matches. CDR3 amino acids: CASAKESGRAWEQYF. The CDR3 DNA reads as TGTGCCAGTGCGAAGGAGAGCGGGAGGGCCTGGGAGCAGTACTTC.

The chain has TRBV30 and TRBJ1-3, with no clear D. V gave up 4 bases and J gave up 2 bases, with 6 bases separating them. Germline lookup yields CDR1 GTSNPN and CDR2 SVGIG (reference sequence). This CDR3 has 12 residues. The CDR3, as DNA: TGTGCCTGGAAGCAAACTGGAAACACCATATATTTT. Translation: CAWKQTGNTIYF.

The chain carries TRBV5-4 and TRBJ2-7; TRBD2 might be the D (6 bases). Between the trimmed V and J ends, which lost 0 bases and 3 bases, there was a span of 10 bases. CDR3 length: 14 residues. Looked up from germline, CDR1 is SGHNT and CDR2 is YYREEE (reference sequence). CDR3: CASSLAGVGYEQYF. The DNA for the CDR3 is TGTGCCAGCAGCTTGGCGGGAGTCGGCTACGAGCAGTACTTC. Together with reference TRBV5-4 and TRBJ2-7, the CDR3 gives the full variable domain: ETGVTQSPTHLIKTRGQQVTLRCSSQSGHNTVSWYQQALGQGPQFIFQYYREEENGRGNFPPRFSGLQFPNYSSELNVNALELDDSALYLCASSLAGVGYEQYFGPGTRLTVT.

The chain recombines TRBV6-1 with TRBJ1-5; 7 nucleotides align to TRBD1. J lost 7 bases, V lost 4 bases, and 7 bases had no gene match. CDR1 and CDR2 (germline): MNHNS, SASEGT. The CDR3 length is 14 residues. The CDR3 reads CASSGTGEGQPQHF. DNA for the CDR3: TGTGCCAGCAGTGGAACAGGGGAAGGACAGCCCCAGCATTTT.

The V and J genes are TRBV15 and TRBJ2-5; TRBD2 agrees at 10 bases. Germline CDR1 is LNHNV and CDR2 is YYDKDF (reference sequence). The CDR3 contains 15 residues. Trimming cost V 0 bases and J 5 bases; bases outside gene matches: 3. CDR3 residues: CATSRDGTSVETQYF. DNA for the CDR3: TGTGCCACCAGCAGAGATGGGACTAGCGTGGAGACCCAGTACTTC.

The CDR3 DNA reads as TGTGCCAGCAGCCCGCCTCGGGGAATCACAGATACGCAGTATTTT. Residues: CASSPPRGITDTQYF. The rearrangement uses TRBV28 and TRBJ2-3; weak D call: TRBD2 (5 bases). The CDR3 spans 15 residues. Deletions cut 6 bases from V and 2 bases from J, with 15 bases between. Germline V gene sequence: CDR1 MDHEN, CDR2 SYDVKM.